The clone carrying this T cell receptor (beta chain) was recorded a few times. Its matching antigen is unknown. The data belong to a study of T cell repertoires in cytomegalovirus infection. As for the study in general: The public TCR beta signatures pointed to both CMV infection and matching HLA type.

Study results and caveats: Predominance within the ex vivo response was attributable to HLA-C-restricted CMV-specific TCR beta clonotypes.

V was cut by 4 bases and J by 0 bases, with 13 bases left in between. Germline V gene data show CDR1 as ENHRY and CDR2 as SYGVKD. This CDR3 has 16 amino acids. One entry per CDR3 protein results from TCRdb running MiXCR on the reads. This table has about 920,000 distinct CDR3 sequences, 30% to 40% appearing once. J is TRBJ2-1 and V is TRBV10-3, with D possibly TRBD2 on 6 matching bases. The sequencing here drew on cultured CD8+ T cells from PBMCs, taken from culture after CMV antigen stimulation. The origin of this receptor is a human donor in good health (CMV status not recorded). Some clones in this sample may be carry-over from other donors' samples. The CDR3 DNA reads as TGTGCCATCAGTGCCGGGACTTCTCCCTCCTACAATGAGCAGTTCTTC. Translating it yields CAISAGTSPSYNEQFF.